This TCR beta chain came from a study of shared clonotypes between healthy human individuals. Study outcomes and limitations: Only blood underwent sampling, and tissue repertoires likely differ.

Sequenced by immunoSEQ multiplex PCR; TCRdb stores in-frame clones only, minus some. In the table there are over 400,000 clones, about 84% of which are singletons. A remark on this clone: Antigen: not known.

The germline V gene has CDR1 MNHNY and CDR2 SVGAGI (reference sequence). Trimming removed 7 bases at V and 4 bases at J, with 14 bases between. This CDR3 comprises 14 residues. The TCR comes from a woman in her thirties or forties in good health. Some clones in this sample may be carry-over from other donors' samples. Sequenced sample: PBMCs. The V and J genes are TRBV6-6 and TRBJ2-1; D ambiguous. The CDR3 protein is CASTPSGQYNEQFF. CDR3 coding DNA: TGTGCCAGCACCCCATCTGGGCAGTACAATGAGCAGTTCTTC.